A selection of T cell receptor beta chains follows, all from one sample in a study of human T cells and chemical hapten exposure. TCRdb redid the calling of the RACE reads with MiXCR, one entry per CDR3 protein. The repertoire includes about 62,000 distinct CDR3 sequences, about 7% of them detected once, and 1.5% to 2% sits in the top ten. This specimen consisted of whole blood, obtained in connection with sensitization to the hapten diphenylcyclopropenone (DPC). The source of these receptors is a woman in her twenties or thirties with alopecia areata. Some clones in this sample may be carry-over from other donors' samples. Each CDR3 is given with its conserved first and last residue. D genes are given only for firm matches. Rows give clone size only sometimes, using once, few, many, or a class for an expanded clone.

V gene: TRBV5-6
clone size: many
J gene: TRBJ1-1
D gene: -
CDR3 DNA: TGTGCCAGCAGCTTATACGCCAGGCCCGGCGGCTGGGTGAACACTGAAGCTTTCTTT
CDR3 protein: CASSLYARPGGWVNTEAFF

V gene: TRBV12-3/TRBV12-4
clone size: many
J gene: TRBJ2-7
D gene: TRBD1
CDR3 DNA: TGTGCCAGCAGTTCGGGACAGGGTCTGATAAGCGAGCAGTACTTC
CDR3 protein: CASSSGQGLISEQYF

V gene: TRBV10-1
clone size: many
J gene: TRBJ1-2
D gene: -
CDR3 DNA: TGCGCCAGCAGTGAGTCGAGCGGGGATGGCTACACCTTC
CDR3 protein: CASSESSGDGYTF

V gene: TRBV14
clone size: many
J gene: TRBJ1-3
D gene: -
CDR3 DNA: TGTGCCAGCGGGGCCCGAAACACCATATATTTT
CDR3 protein: CASGARNTIYF

V gene: TRBV20-1
clone size: many
J gene: TRBJ1-2
D gene: -
CDR3 DNA: TGCAGTGCTAGAGATCTGAACTATGGCTACACCTTC
CDR3 protein: CSARDLNYGYTF

V gene: TRBV25-1
clone size: many
J gene: TRBJ1-4
D gene: -
CDR3 DNA: TGTGCCAGCACTCCACCGGGGCGAGGTGAAAAACTGTTTTTT
CDR3 protein: CASTPPGRGEKLFF

V gene: TRBV20-1
clone size: many
J gene: TRBJ1-3
D gene: -
CDR3 DNA: TGCAGTGCTAGGGAGATCTTTGGAAACACCATATATTTT
CDR3 protein: CSAREIFGNTIYF

V gene: TRBV29-1
clone size: many
J gene: TRBJ1-1
D gene: TRBD1
CDR3 DNA: TGCAGCGTTGAGGGACAGAGAACTTACACTGAAGCTTTCTTT
CDR3 protein: CSVEGQRTYTEAFF

V gene: TRBV5-1
clone size: many
J gene: TRBJ2-4
D gene: -
CDR3 DNA: TGCGCCAGCAGCTTGGCGGGGTCAGAAAACATTCAGTACTTC
CDR3 protein: CASSLAGSENIQYF

V gene: TRBV6-5
clone size: -
J gene: TRBJ1-2
D gene: -
CDR3 DNA: TGTGCCAGCAGTAGCCTCTCAGCCGATAATGGCTACACCTTC
CDR3 protein: CASSSLSADNGYTF

V gene: TRBV12-5
clone size: few
J gene: TRBJ2-1
D gene: TRBD2
CDR3 DNA: TGTGCTAGTGGTTTGGGCGTACTAGCGGGGGGTGGCAATGAGCAGTTCTTC
CDR3 protein: CASGLGVLAGGGNEQFF

V gene: TRBV6-5
clone size: -
J gene: TRBJ1-1
D gene: -
CDR3 DNA: TGTGCCAGCAGATCTGAAGGAACATCTGAAGCTTTCTTT
CDR3 protein: CASRSEGTSEAFF

V gene: TRBV19
clone size: many
J gene: TRBJ2-6
D gene: TRBD1
CDR3 DNA: TGTGCCACCGCAGCCTGGGACAGGTTTAGCTCTGGGGCCAACGTCCTGACTTTC
CDR3 protein: CATAAWDRFSSGANVLTF

V gene: TRBV6-2/TRBV6-3
clone size: few
J gene: TRBJ2-7
D gene: TRBD1
CDR3 DNA: TGTGCCAGCGGGTCCCGACAGGGCCACGAGCAGTACTTC
CDR3 protein: CASGSRQGHEQYF

V gene: TRBV7-8
clone size: many
J gene: TRBJ1-2
D gene: -
CDR3 DNA: TGTGCCAGCAGCTTATATAGTTGGGGGCTCGATGGCTACACCTTC
CDR3 protein: CASSLYSWGLDGYTF

V gene: TRBV7-2
clone size: many
J gene: TRBJ2-5
D gene: TRBD2
CDR3 DNA: TGTGCCAGCAGCTTCGCACTAGCGGGGGGAGAGACCCAGTACTTC
CDR3 protein: CASSFALAGGETQYF

V gene: TRBV7-2
clone size: many
J gene: TRBJ1-2
D gene: -
CDR3 DNA: TGTGCCAGCAGCTTAGATGGGGGAGCTGGATATGGCTACACCTTC
CDR3 protein: CASSLDGGAGYGYTF

V gene: TRBV27
clone size: many
J gene: TRBJ1-6
D gene: -
CDR3 DNA: TGTGCCAGCAGTTTTGTGCATTATAATTCACCCCTCCACTTT
CDR3 protein: CASSFVHYNSPLHF

V gene: TRBV3-1
clone size: -
J gene: TRBJ1-1
D gene: -
CDR3 DNA: TGTGCCAGCAGCTCACGGGAGGGGAACACTGAAGCTTTCTTT
CDR3 protein: CASSSREGNTEAFF

V gene: TRBV6-2/TRBV6-3
clone size: many
J gene: TRBJ1-1
D gene: -
CDR3 DNA: TGTGCCAGCAGTTACTCCGACAGGCTCGCTGAAGCTTTCTTT
CDR3 protein: CASSYSDRLAEAFF

V gene: TRBV29-1
clone size: many
J gene: TRBJ2-3
D gene: TRBD2
CDR3 DNA: TGCAGCGTCAAGGGTAGCGGGGGGCCCACAGATACGCAGTATTTT
CDR3 protein: CSVKGSGGPTDTQYF

V gene: TRBV29-1
clone size: large
J gene: TRBJ2-3
D gene: TRBD2
CDR3 DNA: TGCAGCGTTGAAGACTGGACTAGCGGGGTAGCCACAGATACGCAGTATTTT
CDR3 protein: CSVEDWTSGVATDTQYF

V gene: TRBV12-3/TRBV12-4
clone size: -
J gene: TRBJ2-1
D gene: -
CDR3 DNA: TGTGCCAGCAGTTTATGGTACAATGAGCAGTTCTTC
CDR3 protein: CASSLWYNEQFF

V gene: TRBV6-1
clone size: many
J gene: TRBJ2-5
D gene: -
CDR3 DNA: TGTGCCAGCAGTGAAGCGCAGGGGGGGGAGACCCAGTACTTC
CDR3 protein: CASSEAQGGETQYF

V gene: TRBV19
clone size: many
J gene: TRBJ1-2
D gene: -
CDR3 DNA: TGTGCCAGTAGTGCCGTAGAAACCCCAGGGAGTTATGGCTACACCTTC
CDR3 protein: CASSAVETPGSYGYTF

V gene: TRBV5-1
clone size: many
J gene: TRBJ2-7
D gene: -
CDR3 DNA: TGCGCCAGCAGCTTGGGCCCAGGGGCAATCGAGCAGTACTTC
CDR3 protein: CASSLGPGAIEQYF

V gene: TRBV6-6
clone size: many
J gene: TRBJ2-5
D gene: -
CDR3 DNA: TGTGCCAGCAGACCCACAGGGAATCAAGAGACCCAGTACTTC
CDR3 protein: CASRPTGNQETQYF

V gene: TRBV30
clone size: few
J gene: TRBJ2-5
D gene: -
CDR3 DNA: TGTGCCTGGAGTGTAGGGGGAGAGACCCAGTACTTC
CDR3 protein: CAWSVGGETQYF

V gene: TRBV5-1
clone size: many
J gene: TRBJ1-3
D gene: -
CDR3 DNA: TGCGCCAGCAGCTTGGACCTCAACTCTGGAAACACCATATATTTT
CDR3 protein: CASSLDLNSGNTIYF

V gene: TRBV20-1
clone size: many
J gene: TRBJ1-1
D gene: -
CDR3 DNA: TGCAGTGCTAGAGATTTGGGACGGCGAACCCATGAAGCTTTCTTT
CDR3 protein: CSARDLGRRTHEAFF

V gene: TRBV19
clone size: -
J gene: TRBJ1-2
D gene: TRBD1
CDR3 DNA: TGTGCCAGTAGTACACTAGGACAGGGGGCGAGCTATGGCTACACCTTC
CDR3 protein: CASSTLGQGASYGYTF

V gene: TRBV5-4
clone size: many
J gene: TRBJ1-2
D gene: -
CDR3 DNA: TGTGCCAGCAGCTTGGACCCCCTCACGGTCTATGGCTACACCTTC
CDR3 protein: CASSLDPLTVYGYTF

V gene: TRBV2
clone size: many
J gene: TRBJ2-7
D gene: -
CDR3 DNA: TGTGCCAGCCACACGGGTTATACCTACGAGCAGTACTTC
CDR3 protein: CASHTGYTYEQYF

V gene: TRBV6-5
clone size: many
J gene: TRBJ2-5
D gene: TRBD2
CDR3 DNA: TGTGCCAGCAGTTACTTCCCCGGGACTAGCGGGGGACGGCCCCAGTACTTC
CDR3 protein: CASSYFPGTSGGRPQYF

V gene: TRBV30
clone size: few
J gene: TRBJ1-2
D gene: -
CDR3 DNA: TGTGCCTGGAGTGGGGGCTTTGGCTACACCTTC
CDR3 protein: CAWSGGFGYTF

V gene: TRBV10-3
clone size: many
J gene: TRBJ2-5
D gene: TRBD2
CDR3 DNA: TGTGCCATCAGTGAGCGGGGGGACGAGACCCAGTACTTC
CDR3 protein: CAISERGDETQYF

V gene: TRBV6-1
clone size: -
J gene: TRBJ1-1
D gene: -
CDR3 DNA: TGTGCCAGCAGTGAAGCATACGGGAGAGCGACTGAAGCTTTCTTT
CDR3 protein: CASSEAYGRATEAFF